Sequencing of this T cell receptor beta chain was carried out in a study of cytomegalovirus exposure and HLA in healthy donors. About this clone itself: Its specificity is unknown.

The primer mix had 60 Vbeta and 13 Jbeta primers. The protocol was immunoSEQ multiplex PCR, while the TCRdb copy is restricted to in-frame clones and leaves out a portion. The sample's table shows just over 150,000 clones. The study's findings and limits: A later analysis reportedly identified an Asian-associated ancestry cluster as carrying fewer N-insertions than the roughly 670-donor mean.

Sequencing was done on a sample of PBMCs. The TCR comes from a man aged 25-45 years in good health and CMV-seronegative.

The CDR3 nucleotides are TGTGCCAGCAGTAAACAGGGGGCGCAGACCAGGGACGGCTACACCTTC. Translated, it gives CASSKQGAQTRDGYTF. The V gene is TRBV2, the J gene TRBJ1-2; 9 bases line up with TRBD1. Germline-derived CDR1 and CDR2 are SNHLY and FYNNEI. The CDR3 sequence is 16 residues long. J gave up 8 bases and V 5 bases, and 15 bases lay outside the gene matches.